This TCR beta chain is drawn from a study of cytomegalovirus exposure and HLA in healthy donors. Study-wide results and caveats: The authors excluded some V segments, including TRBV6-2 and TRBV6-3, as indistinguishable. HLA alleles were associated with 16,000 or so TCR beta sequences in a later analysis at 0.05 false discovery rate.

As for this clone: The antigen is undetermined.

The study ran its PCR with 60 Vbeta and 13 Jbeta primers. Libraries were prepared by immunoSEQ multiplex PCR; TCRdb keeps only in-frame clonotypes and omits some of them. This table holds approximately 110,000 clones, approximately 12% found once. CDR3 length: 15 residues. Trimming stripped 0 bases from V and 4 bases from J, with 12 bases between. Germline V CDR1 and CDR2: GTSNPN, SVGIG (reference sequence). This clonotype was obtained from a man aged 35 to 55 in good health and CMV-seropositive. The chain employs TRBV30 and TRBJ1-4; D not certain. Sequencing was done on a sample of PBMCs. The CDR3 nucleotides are TGTGCCTGGAGTGTACCCGGTGATGGTAATGAAAAACTGTTTTTT. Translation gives CAWSVPGDGNEKLFF.